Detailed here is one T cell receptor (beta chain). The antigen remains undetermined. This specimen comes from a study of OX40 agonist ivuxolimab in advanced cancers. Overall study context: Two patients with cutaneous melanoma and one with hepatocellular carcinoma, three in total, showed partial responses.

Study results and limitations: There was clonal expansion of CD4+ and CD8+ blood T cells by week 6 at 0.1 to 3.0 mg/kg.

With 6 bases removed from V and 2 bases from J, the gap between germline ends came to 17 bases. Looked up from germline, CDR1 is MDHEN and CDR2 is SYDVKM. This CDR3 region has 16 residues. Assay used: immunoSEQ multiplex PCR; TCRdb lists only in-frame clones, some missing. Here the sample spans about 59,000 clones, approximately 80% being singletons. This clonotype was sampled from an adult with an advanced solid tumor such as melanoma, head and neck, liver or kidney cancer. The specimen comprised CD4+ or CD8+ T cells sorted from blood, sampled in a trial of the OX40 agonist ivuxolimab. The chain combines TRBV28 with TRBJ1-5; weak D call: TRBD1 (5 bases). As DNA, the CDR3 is TGTGCCAGCAGCCCCGGGGACCGAGGGGGCAATCAGCCCCAGCATTTT. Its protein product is CASSPGDRGGNQPQHF. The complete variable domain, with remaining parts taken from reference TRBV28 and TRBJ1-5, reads DVKVTQSSRYLVKRTGEKVFLECVQDMDHENMFWYRQDPGLGLRLIYFSYDVKMKEKGDIPEGYSVSREKKERFSLILESASTNQTSMYLCASSPGDRGGNQPQHFGDGTRLSIL.